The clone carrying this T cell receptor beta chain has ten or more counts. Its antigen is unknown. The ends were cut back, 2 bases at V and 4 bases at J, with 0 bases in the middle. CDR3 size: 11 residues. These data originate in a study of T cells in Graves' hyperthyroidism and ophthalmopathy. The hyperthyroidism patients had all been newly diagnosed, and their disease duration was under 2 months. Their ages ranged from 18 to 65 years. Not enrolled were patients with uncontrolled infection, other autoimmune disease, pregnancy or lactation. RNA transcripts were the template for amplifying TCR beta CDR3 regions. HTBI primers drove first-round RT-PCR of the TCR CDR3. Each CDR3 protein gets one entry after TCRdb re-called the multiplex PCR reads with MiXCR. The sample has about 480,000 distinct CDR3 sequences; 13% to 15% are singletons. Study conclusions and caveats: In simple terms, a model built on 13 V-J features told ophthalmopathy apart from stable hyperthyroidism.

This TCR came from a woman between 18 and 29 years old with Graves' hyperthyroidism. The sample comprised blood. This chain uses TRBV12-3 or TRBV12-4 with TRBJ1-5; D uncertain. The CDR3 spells CASSLNQPQHF. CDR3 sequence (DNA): TGTGCCAGCAGTTTAAATCAGCCCCAGCATTTT.